Sequencing of this T cell receptor beta chain was carried out in a study of T-cell memory formation after mild COVID-19. At the level of the study: TCR clusters were mostly donor specific. Points from the study as a whole: Day 15 to 85 contracting clones showed balanced CD4/CD8; later expanders leaned CD4+.

A 5'RACE reaction primed in the constant segment made cDNA libraries of TCR alpha and TCR beta, and these carried sample barcodes and UMIs. TCRdb processed the 5' RACE reads anew with MiXCR; each CDR3 protein has one entry. The table lists under 450,000 distinct CDR3 sequences, about 22% of them singletons. V was shortened by 3 bases and J by 0 bases, with 15 bases between the two germline ends. CDR1 SGHVS and CDR2 FQNEAQ come from the germline V gene. This CDR3 spans 16 amino acids. Only a few counts were recorded for this clonotype. As yet, its antigen is unknown. This chain connects TRBV7-8 to TRBJ2-7, with D perhaps TRBD1 or TRBD2 (5 bases each). Sequencing was done on a sample of PBMCs or a T cell subset sorted from them (not recorded which). The sequence came from an adult woman who had mild COVID-19 (a few samples of this study predate the infection). Cell type and time point are not known. The CDR3: CASSLVGTPSSYEQYF. CDR3 DNA sequence: TGTGCCAGCAGCTTGGTCGGGACGCCGAGCTCCTACGAGCAGTACTTC.